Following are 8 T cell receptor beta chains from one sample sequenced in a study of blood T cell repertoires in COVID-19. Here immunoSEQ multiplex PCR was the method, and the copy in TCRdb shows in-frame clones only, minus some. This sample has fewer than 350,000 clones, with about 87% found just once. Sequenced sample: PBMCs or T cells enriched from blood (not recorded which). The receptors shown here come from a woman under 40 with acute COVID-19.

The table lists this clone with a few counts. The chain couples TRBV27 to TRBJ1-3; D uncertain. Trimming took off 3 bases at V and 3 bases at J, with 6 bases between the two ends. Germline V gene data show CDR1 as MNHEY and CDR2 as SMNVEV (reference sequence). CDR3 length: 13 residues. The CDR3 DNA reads TGTGCCAGCAGTTTTACAGATGGAAACACCATATATTTT. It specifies CASSFTDGNTIYF.

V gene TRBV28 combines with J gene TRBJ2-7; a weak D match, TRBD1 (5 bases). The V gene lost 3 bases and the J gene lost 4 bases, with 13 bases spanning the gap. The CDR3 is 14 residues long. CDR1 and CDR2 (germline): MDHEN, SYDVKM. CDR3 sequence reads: CASSFTGAGYEQYF. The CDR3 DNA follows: TGTGCCAGCAGTTTTACTGGGGCCGGATACGAGCAGTACTTC. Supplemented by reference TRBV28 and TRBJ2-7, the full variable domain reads DVKVTQSSRYLVKRTGEKVFLECVQDMDHENMFWYRQDPGLGLRLIYFSYDVKMKEKGDIPEGYSVSREKKERFSLILESASTNQTSMYLCASSFTGAGYEQYFGPGTRLTVT.

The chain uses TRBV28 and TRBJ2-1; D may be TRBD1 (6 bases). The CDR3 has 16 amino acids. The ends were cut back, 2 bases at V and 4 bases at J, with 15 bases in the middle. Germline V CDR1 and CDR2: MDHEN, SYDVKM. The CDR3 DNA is TGTGCCAGCAGTTTAAGGGCCAGGGGAACTTACAATGAGCAGTTCTTC. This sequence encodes CASSLRARGTYNEQFF.

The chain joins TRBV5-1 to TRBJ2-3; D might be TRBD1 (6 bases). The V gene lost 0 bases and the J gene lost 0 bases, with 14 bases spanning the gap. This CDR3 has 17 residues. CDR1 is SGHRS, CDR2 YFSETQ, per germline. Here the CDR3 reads CASSLASRTDSTDTQYF. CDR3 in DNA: TGCGCCAGCAGCTTGGCCTCAAGGACAGATAGCACAGATACGCAGTATTTT.

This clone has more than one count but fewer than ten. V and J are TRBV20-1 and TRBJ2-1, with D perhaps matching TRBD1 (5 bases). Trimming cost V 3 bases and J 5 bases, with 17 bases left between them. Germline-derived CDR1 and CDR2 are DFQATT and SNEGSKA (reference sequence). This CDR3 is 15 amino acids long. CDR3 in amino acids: CSASNPQASDNEQFF. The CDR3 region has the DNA TGCAGTGCTAGTAACCCACAGGCGTCTGACAATGAGCAGTTCTTC.

The CDR3 loop is CASSIVGGDTEKLFF. For the CDR3, the DNA is TGTGCCAGTAGTATAGTCGGGGGTGACACTGAAAAACTGTTTTTT. The rearrangement joins TRBV19 to TRBJ1-4, with D possibly TRBD1 on 5 matching bases. V was shortened by 1 base and J by 7 bases, with 13 bases between the two germline ends. This CDR3 has 15 amino acids. Germline V gives CDR1 LNHDA, CDR2 SQIVND (reference sequence).

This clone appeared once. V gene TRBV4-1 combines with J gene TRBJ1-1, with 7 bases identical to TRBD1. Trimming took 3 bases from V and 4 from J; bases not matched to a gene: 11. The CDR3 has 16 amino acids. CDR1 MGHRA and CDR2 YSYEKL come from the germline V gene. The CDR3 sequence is CASSQDPSQGGTEAFF. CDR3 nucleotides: TGCGCCAGCAGCCAGGATCCCAGCCAGGGGGGCACTGAAGCTTTCTTT.

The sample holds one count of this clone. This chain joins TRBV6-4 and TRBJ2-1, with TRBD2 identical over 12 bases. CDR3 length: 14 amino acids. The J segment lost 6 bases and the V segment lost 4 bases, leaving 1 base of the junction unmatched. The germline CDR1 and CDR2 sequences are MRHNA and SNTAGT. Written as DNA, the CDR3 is TGTGCCAGCAGTGGACTAGCGGGAGCCAATGAGCAGTTCTTC. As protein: CASSGLAGANEQFF.